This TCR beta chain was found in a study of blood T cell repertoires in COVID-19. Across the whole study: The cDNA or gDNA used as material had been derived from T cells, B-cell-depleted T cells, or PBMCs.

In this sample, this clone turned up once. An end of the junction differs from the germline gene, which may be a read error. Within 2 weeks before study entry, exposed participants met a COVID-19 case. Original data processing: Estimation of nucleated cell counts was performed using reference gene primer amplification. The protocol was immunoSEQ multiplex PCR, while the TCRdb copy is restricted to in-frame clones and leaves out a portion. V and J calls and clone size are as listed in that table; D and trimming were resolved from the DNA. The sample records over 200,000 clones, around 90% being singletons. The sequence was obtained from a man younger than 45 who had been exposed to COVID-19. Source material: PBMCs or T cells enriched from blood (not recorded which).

In DNA form, the CDR3 reads TGCGCCAGCTTCCCTAAAGGACAGGGAGAGGTGAACATTGAAGCTTTCTTT. This translates into CASFPKGQGEVNIEAFF. This chain uses TRBV10-1 with TRBJ1-1; TRBD1 matches 8 bases. The germline gives CDR1 WNHNN, CDR2 SYGVQD (reference sequence). The CDR3 contains 17 residues.